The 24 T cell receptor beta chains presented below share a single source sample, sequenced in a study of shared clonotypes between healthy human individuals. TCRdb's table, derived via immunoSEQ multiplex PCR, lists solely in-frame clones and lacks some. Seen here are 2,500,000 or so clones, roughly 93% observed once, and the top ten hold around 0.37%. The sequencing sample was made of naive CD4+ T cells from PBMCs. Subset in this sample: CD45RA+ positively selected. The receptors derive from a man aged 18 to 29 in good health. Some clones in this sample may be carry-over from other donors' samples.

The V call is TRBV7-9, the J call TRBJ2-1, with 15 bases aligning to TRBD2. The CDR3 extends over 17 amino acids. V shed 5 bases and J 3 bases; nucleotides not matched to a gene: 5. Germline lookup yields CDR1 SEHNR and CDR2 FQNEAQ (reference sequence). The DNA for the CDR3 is TGTGCCAGCAGCCTGGGACTAGCGGGAGGACTCTACAATGAGCAGTTCTTC. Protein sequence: CASSLGLAGGLYNEQFF.

The CDR3 nucleotides are TGTGCCAGCAGCTTAGGGATCATACGAGGAGAGACCCAGTACTTC. Residues: CASSLGIIRGETQYF. This chain connects TRBV7-2 to TRBJ2-5, with D uncertain. This CDR3 has 15 amino acids. CDR1 and CDR2 from the germline V gene are SGHTA and FQGNSA. Trimming took off 1 base at V and 4 bases at J, with 13 bases between the two ends.

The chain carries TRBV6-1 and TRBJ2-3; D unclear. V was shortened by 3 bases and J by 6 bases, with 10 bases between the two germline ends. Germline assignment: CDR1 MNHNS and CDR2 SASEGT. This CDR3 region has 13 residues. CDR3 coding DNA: TGTGCCAGCAGTGAGAACCGCGTGGATACGCAGTATTTT. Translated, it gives CASSENRVDTQYF.

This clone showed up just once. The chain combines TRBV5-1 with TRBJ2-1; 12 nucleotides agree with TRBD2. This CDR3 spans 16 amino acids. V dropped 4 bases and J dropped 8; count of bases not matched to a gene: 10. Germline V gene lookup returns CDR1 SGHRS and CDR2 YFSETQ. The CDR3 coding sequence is TGCGCCAGCAGCCTGCCCCGACTAGCGGGAGTAGATGAGCAGTTCTTC. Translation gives CASSLPRLAGVDEQFF.

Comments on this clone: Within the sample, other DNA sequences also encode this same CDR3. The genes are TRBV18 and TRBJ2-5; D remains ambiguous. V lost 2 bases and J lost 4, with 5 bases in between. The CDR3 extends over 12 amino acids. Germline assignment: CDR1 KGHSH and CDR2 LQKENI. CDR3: CASSPAGETQYF. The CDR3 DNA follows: TGTGCCAGCTCACCAGCCGGAGAGACCCAGTACTTC.

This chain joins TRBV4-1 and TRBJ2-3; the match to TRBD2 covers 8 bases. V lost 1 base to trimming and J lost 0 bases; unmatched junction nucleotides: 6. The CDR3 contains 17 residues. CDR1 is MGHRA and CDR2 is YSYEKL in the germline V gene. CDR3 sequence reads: CASSQGGGRTSTDTQYF. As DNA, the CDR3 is TGCGCCAGCAGCCAAGGGGGCGGGAGGACTAGCACAGATACGCAGTATTTT.

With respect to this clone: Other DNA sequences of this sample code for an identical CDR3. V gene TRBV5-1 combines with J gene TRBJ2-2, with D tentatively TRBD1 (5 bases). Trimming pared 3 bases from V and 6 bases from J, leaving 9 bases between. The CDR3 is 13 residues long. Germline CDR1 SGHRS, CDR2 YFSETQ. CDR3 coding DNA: TGCGCCAGCAGCTCGCAGGGCCCCGGGGAGCTGTTTTTT. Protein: CASSSQGPGELFF.

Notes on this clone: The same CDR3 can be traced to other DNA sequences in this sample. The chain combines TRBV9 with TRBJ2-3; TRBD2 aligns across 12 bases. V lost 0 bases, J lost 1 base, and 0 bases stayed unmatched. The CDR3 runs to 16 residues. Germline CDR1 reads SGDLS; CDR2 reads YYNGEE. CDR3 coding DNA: TGTGCCAGCAGCGTAGGACTAGCGGGAGGCACAGATACGCAGTATTTT. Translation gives CASSVGLAGGTDTQYF.

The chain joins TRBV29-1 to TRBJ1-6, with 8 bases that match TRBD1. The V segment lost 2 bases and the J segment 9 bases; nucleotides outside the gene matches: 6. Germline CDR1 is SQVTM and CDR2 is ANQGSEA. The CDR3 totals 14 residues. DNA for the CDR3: TGCAGCGTTGAATTGCCAGGGGGCGGTTCACCCCTCCACTTT. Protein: CSVELPGGGSPLHF.

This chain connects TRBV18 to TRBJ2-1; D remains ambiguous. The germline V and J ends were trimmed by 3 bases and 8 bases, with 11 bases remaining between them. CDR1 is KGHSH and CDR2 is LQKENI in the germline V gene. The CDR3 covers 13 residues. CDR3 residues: CASSPRQADEQFF. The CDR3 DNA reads TGTGCCAGCTCACCCCGCCAGGCGGATGAGCAGTTCTTC.

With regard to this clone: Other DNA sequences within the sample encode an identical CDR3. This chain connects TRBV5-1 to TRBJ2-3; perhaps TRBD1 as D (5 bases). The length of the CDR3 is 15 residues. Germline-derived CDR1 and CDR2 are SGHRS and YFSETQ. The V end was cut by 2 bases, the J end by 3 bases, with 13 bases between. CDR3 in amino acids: CASSFGQGSTDTQYF. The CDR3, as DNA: TGCGCCAGCAGCTTTGGCCAGGGAAGTACAGATACGCAGTATTTT.

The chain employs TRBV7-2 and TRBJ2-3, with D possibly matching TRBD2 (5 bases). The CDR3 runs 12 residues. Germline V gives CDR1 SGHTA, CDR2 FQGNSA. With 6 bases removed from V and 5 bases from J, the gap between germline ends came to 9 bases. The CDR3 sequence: CASSKTIDTQYF. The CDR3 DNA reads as TGTGCCAGCAGTAAGACTATAGATACGCAGTATTTT.

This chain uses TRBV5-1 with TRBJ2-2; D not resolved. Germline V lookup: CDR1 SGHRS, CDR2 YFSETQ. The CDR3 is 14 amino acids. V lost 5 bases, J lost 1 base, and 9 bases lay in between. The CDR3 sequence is CASSGYQNTGELFF. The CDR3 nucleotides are TGCGCCAGCAGTGGCTACCAGAACACCGGGGAGCTGTTTTTT.

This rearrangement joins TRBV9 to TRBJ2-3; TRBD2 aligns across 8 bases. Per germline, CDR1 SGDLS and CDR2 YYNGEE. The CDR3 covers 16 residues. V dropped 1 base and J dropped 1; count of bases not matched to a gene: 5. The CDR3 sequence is CASSVRDGGGTDTQYF. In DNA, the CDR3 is TGTGCCAGCAGCGTAAGGGACGGGGGGGGCACAGATACGCAGTATTTT. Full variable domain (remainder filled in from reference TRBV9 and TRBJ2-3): DSGVTQTPKHLITATGQRVTLRCSPRSGDLSVYWYQQSLDQGLQFLIQYYNGEERAKGNILERFSAQQFPDLHSELNLSSLELGDSALYFCASSVRDGGGTDTQYFGPGTRLTVL.

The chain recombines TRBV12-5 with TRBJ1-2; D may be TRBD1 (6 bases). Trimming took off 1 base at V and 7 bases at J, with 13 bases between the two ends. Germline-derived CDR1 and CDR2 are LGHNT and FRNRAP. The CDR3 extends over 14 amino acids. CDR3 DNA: TGTGCTAGTGGTTTGGACCGGGGGGCAGGTGGCTACACCTTC. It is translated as CASGLDRGAGGYTF. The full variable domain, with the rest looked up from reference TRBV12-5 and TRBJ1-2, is DARVTQTPRHKVTEMGQEVTMRCQPILGHNTVFWYRQTMMQGLELLAYFRNRAPLDDSGMPKDRFSAEMPDATLATLKIQPSEPRDSAVYFCASGLDRGAGGYTFGSGTRLTVV.

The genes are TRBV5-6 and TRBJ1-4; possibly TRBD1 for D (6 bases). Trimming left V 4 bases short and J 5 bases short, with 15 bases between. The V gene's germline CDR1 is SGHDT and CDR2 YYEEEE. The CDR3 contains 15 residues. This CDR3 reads CASSPLDRRNEKLFF. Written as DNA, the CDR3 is TGTGCCAGCAGCCCTCTGGACAGAAGAAATGAAAAACTGTTTTTT.

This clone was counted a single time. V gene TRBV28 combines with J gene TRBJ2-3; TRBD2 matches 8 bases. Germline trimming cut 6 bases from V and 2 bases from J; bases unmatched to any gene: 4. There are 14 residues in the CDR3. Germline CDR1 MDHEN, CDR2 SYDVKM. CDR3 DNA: TGTGCCAGCAGGGTAGCGGGGTCCACAGATACGCAGTATTTT. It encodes CASRVAGSTDTQYF.

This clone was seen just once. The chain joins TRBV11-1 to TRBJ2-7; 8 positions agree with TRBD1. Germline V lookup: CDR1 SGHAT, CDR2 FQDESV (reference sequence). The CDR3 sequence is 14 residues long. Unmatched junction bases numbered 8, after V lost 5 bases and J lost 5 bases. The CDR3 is CASSARTGYDEQYF. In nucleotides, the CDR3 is TGTGCCAGCAGCGCCCGGACAGGGTACGACGAGCAGTACTTC.

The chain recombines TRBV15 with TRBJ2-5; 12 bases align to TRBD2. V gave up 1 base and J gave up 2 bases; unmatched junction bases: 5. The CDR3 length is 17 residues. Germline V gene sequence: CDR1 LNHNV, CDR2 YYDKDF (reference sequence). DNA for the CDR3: TGTGCCACCAGCAGAGGGGGGACTAGCGGGTCGCAAGAGACCCAGTACTTC. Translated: CATSRGGTSGSQETQYF. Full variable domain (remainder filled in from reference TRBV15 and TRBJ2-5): DAMVIQNPRYQVTQFGKPVTLSCSQTLNHNVMYWYQQKSSQAPKLLFHYYDKDFNNEADTPDNFQSRRPNTSFCFLDIRSPGLGDTAMYLCATSRGGTSGSQETQYFGPGTRLLVL.

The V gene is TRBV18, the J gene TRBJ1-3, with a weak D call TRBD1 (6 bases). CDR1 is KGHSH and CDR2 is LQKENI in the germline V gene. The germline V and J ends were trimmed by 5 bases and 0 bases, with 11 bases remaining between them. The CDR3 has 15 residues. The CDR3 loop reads CASSYTGFSGNTIYF. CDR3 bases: TGTGCCAGCTCATACACAGGGTTCTCTGGAAACACCATATATTTT.

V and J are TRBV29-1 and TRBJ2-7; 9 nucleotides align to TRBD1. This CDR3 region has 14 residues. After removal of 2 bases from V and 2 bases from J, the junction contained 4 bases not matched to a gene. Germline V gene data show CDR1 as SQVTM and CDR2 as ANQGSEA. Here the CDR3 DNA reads TGCAGCGTTGAAAGGGGACAGGGAGCCTACGAGCAGTACTTC. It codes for CSVERGQGAYEQYF.

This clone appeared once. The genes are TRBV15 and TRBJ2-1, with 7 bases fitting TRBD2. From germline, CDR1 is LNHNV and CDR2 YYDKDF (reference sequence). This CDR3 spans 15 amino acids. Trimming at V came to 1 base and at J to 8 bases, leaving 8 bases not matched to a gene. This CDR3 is CATSRGAGRSYEQFF. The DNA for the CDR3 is TGTGCCACCAGCAGAGGAGCGGGAAGGTCATATGAGCAGTTCTTC.

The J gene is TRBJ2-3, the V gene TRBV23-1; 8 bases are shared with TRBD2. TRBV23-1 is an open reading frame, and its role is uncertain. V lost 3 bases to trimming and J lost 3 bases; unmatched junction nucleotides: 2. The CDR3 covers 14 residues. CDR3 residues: CASSQKRETDTQYF. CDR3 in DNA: TGCGCCAGCAGTCAGAAGCGGGAGACAGATACGCAGTATTTT.

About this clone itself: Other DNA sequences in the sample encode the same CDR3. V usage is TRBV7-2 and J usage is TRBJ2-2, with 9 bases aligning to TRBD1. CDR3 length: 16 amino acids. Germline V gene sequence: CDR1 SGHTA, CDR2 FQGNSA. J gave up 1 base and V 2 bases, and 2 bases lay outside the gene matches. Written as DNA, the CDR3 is TGTGCCAGCAGCTTACTGGGACAGGGGAACACCGGGGAGCTGTTTTTT. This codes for CASSLLGQGNTGELFF.